This T cell receptor beta chain was captured in a study of shared clonotypes between healthy human individuals. Sequenced by immunoSEQ multiplex PCR; TCRdb stores in-frame clones only, minus some. The sample consists of around 1,900,000 clones, approximately 92% of them appearing once. V was pared by 3 bases and J by 9 bases, with 9 bases between. The CDR3 is made up of 11 amino acids. Germline lookup yields CDR1 SEHNR and CDR2 FQNEAQ (reference sequence). CD8 cells classed as naive were CD45RO-negative and positively selected for CCR7, excluding terminally differentiated effector memory CD45RA+ cells.

This sequence joins TRBV7-9 and TRBJ2-7; possible D gene TRBD2, 6 bases. This clonotype originated in a young man in good health. Some clones in this sample may be carry-over from other donors' samples. Input material: naive CD8+ T cells from PBMCs. CDR3 DNA: TGTGCCAGCAGCTTTGAGGAGGGGCAGTACTTC. This encodes CASSFEEGQYF. Looking up the rest from reference TRBV7-9 and TRBJ2-7 gives the full variable domain: DTGVSQNPRHKITKRGQNVTFRCDPISEHNRLYWYRQTLGQGPEFLTYFQNEAQLEKSRLLSDRFSAERPKGSFSTLEIQRTEQGDSAMYLCASSFEEGQYFGPGTRLTVT.